Listed here is a single T cell receptor (beta chain). Per the authors' pipeline: Scientists estimated how many nucleated cells there were by amplifying reference gene primers. Some clones are missing from TCRdb's copy, which holds only in-frame ones; the method was immunoSEQ multiplex PCR. The V and J calls and clone size were taken over from that table, and D and trimming were inferred from the DNA. The sample holds about 410,000 clones, about nine tenths seen once. This record comes from a study of blood T cell repertoires in COVID-19. Study information: T cells, B-cell-depleted T cells, or PBMCs provided the cDNA or gDNA that served as material.

In germline, CDR1 is SGHNT, CDR2 YENEEA. This CDR3 has 17 amino acids. Deletions cut 1 base from V and 1 base from J, with 16 bases between. This clonotype originated in a woman aged 25 to 39 who had recovered from COVID-19. Sequencing was performed on PBMCs or T cells enriched from blood (not recorded which). This rearrangement joins TRBV11-3 to TRBJ1-1; weak D call: TRBD1 (6 bases). CDR3 sequence reads: CASSLGGVGGKNTEAFF. For the CDR3, the DNA is TGTGCCAGCAGCTTAGGGGGTGTAGGGGGAAAGAACACTGAAGCTTTCTTT. The full variable domain, in which reference TRBV11-3 and TRBJ1-1 provide the parts outside the CDR3, is EAGVVQSPRYKIIEKKQPVAFWCNPISGHNTLYWYLQNLGQGPELLIRYENEEAVDDSQLPKDRFSAERLKGVDSTLKIQPAELGDSAVYLCASSLGGVGGKNTEAFFGQGTRLTVV.